This T cell receptor (beta chain) was sequenced in a study of read filtering for tumor transcriptome and immune sequencing. Study information: Among patients, some 17 were male and more than 11 female, aged roughly 45 to 80 (mean approximately 60).

This library used roughly 400 ng RNA and molecular barcoded adaptors spanning alpha/delta and beta/gamma chains. TCRdb independently ran MiXCR on the reads; one entry per CDR3 protein. The table includes around 31,000 distinct CDR3 sequences, approximately 18% detected once. This clonotype was picked up many times. Its antigen remains unidentified. Whole-study findings and limits: Dropping single-read clonotypes raised IR-seq and RNA-seq shared-clonotype correlation.

After removal of 5 bases from V and 10 bases from J, the junction contained 9 bases not matched to a gene. The CDR3 length is 14 residues. Germline V gene lookup returns CDR1 SQVTM and CDR2 ANQGSEA. This clonotype was sampled from a donor aged 40 or older with multiple myeloma. This chain uses TRBV29-1 with TRBJ2-1; 12 nucleotides align to TRBD2. Sequencing was done on a sample of a population of CD138-negative cells sorted from bone marrow. The CDR3, as DNA: TGCAGCGTTTCACTAGGACTAGCGGGAAAAGAGCAGTTCTTC. This codes for CSVSLGLAGKEQFF.